The subject of this entry is one TCR beta chain. No antigen is known for it. Generated by immunoSEQ multiplex PCR, the TCRdb table keeps only in-frame clones and is missing some. The sample consists of 100,000 to 130,000 clones, 70% to 90% of them appearing once. In germline, CDR1 is SGHTS, CDR2 YDEGEE. CDR3 length equals 17 residues. With 4 bases clipped from V and 4 bases from J, the junction kept 9 bases outside the gene matches. This record belongs to a study of T cell responses to AZD1222 COVID-19 vaccine. Findings of the study overall: Across spike, vaccine-associated CD4 TCRs were found, dominant at 160-218 and 743-854. Seropositivity was recorded at baseline in only 6 or 7 AZD1222 recipients. Clonal diversity was possibly underestimated, and the donors were mostly white British, with more females. Repertoires were obtained solely post-peak T cell response.

Sequences were derived from peripheral blood, sampled 28 days after the second AZD1222 dose. The chain has TRBV5-8 and TRBJ2-5; 14 nucleotides align to TRBD2. The sequence came from an adult who received the AZD1222 COVID-19 vaccine. CDR3 in DNA: TGTGCCAGCAGCACTCGGACTAGCGGGGGGCCAGGAGAGACCCAGTACTTC. Its translation: CASSTRTSGGPGETQYF.